This T cell receptor (beta chain) was observed in a study of read filtering for tumor transcriptome and immune sequencing. Looking at the study overall: Among patients, approximately 17 were male and some 15 female, aged about 45 to 90 (mean around 66). About 8 patients were R-ISS I, 16 were R-ISS II, six or seven were R-ISS III.

Study-level points and caveats: Compared with RNA-seq, IR-seq gave much higher clonotype depth and reliability.

Note on this clonotype: Its target is not known. Lacking the conserved final phenylalanine or tryptophan, this CDR3 likely reflects a read error. The DNA is left out, because the CDR3 cannot be placed on it with certainty; the CDR3 is given as TCRdb lists it.

Molecular barcoded adaptors covering alpha/delta and beta/gamma chains were used on roughly 370 ng RNA. TCRdb reprocessed the reads with MiXCR, giving one entry per CDR3 protein. The top ten clones hold 8% to 9% of a sample with around 140,000 distinct CDR3 sequences, 13% of them seen once. Sampling of bone marrow took place during active disease in every patient. Looked up from germline, CDR1 is SEHNR and CDR2 is FQNEAQ (reference sequence). The CDR3 contains 15 residues when both ends are counted. The sequenced sample consisted of a population of CD138-negative cells sorted from bone marrow. The rearrangement uses TRBV7-9 and TRBJ2-1; the table's D call of TRBD1 was not tested on the DNA. The receptor's source is a donor at least 40 years old with multiple myeloma. This chain's CDR3 is CASSLVPGGGNEQLY.